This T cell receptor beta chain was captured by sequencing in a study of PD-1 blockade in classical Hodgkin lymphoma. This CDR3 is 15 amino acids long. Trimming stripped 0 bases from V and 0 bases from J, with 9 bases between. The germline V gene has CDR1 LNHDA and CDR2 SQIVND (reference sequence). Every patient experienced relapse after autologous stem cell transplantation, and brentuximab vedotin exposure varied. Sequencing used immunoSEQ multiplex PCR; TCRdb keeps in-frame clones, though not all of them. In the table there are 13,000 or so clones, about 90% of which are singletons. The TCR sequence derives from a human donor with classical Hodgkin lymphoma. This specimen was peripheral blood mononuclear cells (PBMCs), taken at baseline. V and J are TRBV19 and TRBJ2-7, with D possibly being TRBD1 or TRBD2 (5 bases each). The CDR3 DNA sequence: TGTGCCAGTAGTATAGATCAGGGAGACTCCTACGAGCAGTACTTC. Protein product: CASSIDQGDSYEQYF.